This T cell receptor (beta chain) was sequenced in a study of T cell responses to AZD1222 COVID-19 vaccine. The repertoire was sequenced with immunoSEQ multiplex PCR; TCRdb's copy has only in-frame clones and lacks some. This table holds under 170,000 clones, 94% found once. V lost 2 bases and J 0 bases, leaving 17 bases between the germline ends. Germline V lookup: CDR1 ENHRY, CDR2 SYGVKD. The CDR3 contains 19 residues. This clone turned up a few times. The chain links TRBV10-3 to TRBJ1-6, with D tentatively TRBD1 (5 bases). The clonotype comes from an adult in good health. The starting material was peripheral blood, obtained on day 0 of AZD1222 vaccination. CDR3 nucleotides: TGTGCCATCAGTGAGCGGGGGATGCAGGGCCACTCCTATAATTCACCCCTCCACTTT. Amino acids: CAISERGMQGHSYNSPLHF.